This entry lists 25 T cell receptor beta chains sequenced from one sample in a study of regulatory T cells in long-lasting Graves disease. Assembly of TCR beta libraries relied on iRepertoire HTBI primers together with Arm-PCR of CDR3 regions. MiXCR, run by TCRdb on the multiplex PCR reads, gives a single entry per CDR3 protein. The data hold 600,000 to 850,000 distinct CDR3 sequences, with around 30% observed a single time. This sample's time point: persistent/refractory GD, antithyroid drugs over 5 years with positive TRAb. PBMCs provided the RNA from which the TCR library was made. The sequencing here drew on peripheral blood mononuclear cells (PBMCs), taken when the disease was refractory, from a patient treated with antithyroid drugs. Receptors were obtained from a female donor with Graves disease.

The CDR3 here is CASSPFRTGENYGYTF. In nucleotides, the CDR3 is TGTGCCAGCAGCCCTTTTCGGACAGGGGAGAACTATGGCTACACCTTC. The chain uses TRBV3-1 and TRBJ1-2; TRBD1 matches at 9 bases. Germline V CDR1 and CDR2: LGHDT, YNNKEL (reference sequence). With V trimmed by 4 bases and J by 2 bases, 8 bases remained unmatched. The CDR3 loop spans 16 amino acids.

The sample holds many counts of this clonotype. The rearrangement joins TRBV27 to TRBJ2-2; 7 bases are a match to TRBD1. This CDR3 has 15 amino acids. The germline gives CDR1 MNHEY, CDR2 SMNVEV (reference sequence). V was pared by 7 bases and J by 6 bases, with 11 bases of the junction left unmatched. The CDR3 spells CASKRARGHAGELFF. DNA of the CDR3: TGTGCCAGCAAACGGGCTAGGGGGCACGCCGGGGAGCTGTTTTTT.

This rearrangement joins TRBV3-1 to TRBJ1-1, with a possible D match to TRBD1 (5 bases). The V gene lost 1 base and the J gene lost 6 bases, with 9 bases spanning the gap. CDR3 length: 13 amino acids. Germline values: CDR1 LGHDT, CDR2 YNNKEL (reference sequence). DNA for the CDR3: TGTGCCAGCAGCCAAGCAGGGTATGCTGAAGCTTTCTTT. It translates to CASSQAGYAEAFF. The complete variable domain, with remaining parts taken from reference TRBV3-1 and TRBJ1-1, reads DTAVSQTPKYLVTQMGNDKSIKCEQNLGHDTMYWYKQDSKKFLKIMFSYNNKELIINETVPNRFSPKSPDKAHLNLHINSLELGDSAVYFCASSQAGYAEAFFGQGTRLTVV.

This clonotype was seen a handful of times. This rearrangement joins TRBV7-3 to TRBJ1-1; D is ambiguous. The CDR3 has 13 residues. Germline V gene data show CDR1 as SGHTA and CDR2 as FQGTGA. V lost 1 base to trimming and J lost 4 bases, with 7 bases between them. CDR3 in DNA: TGTGCCAGCAGCTTAATGCAGACCACTGAAGCTTTCTTT. Amino acid sequence: CASSLMQTTEAFF.

As concerns this clonotype: A read error likely explains this, since a far larger clone differs by one base. No conserved phenylalanine or tryptophan is present at the end of the CDR3, so a read error is the likely explanation. The chain is built from TRBV6-2 or TRBV6-3 and TRBJ1-5, with TRBD1 as a possible D gene (5 bases). CDR3 length equals 15 residues. Germline CDR1 MNHEY, CDR2 SVGEGT. The V end lost 4 bases, the J end lost 3 bases, and 13 bases lay between the germline ends. Here the CDR3 reads CASSLSGALNQPQHL. The DNA of the CDR3 is TGTGCCAGCAGTTTATCCGGGGCGCTCAATCAGCCCCAGCATCTT.

In regard to this clonotype: This sequence may be a read error, since a much larger clone differs from it by one base. The CDR3 end shows no conserved phenylalanine or tryptophan, and so a read error is likely. V gene TRBV2 combines with J gene TRBJ2-7, with 10 bases that match TRBD2. Trimming at V came to 8 bases and at J to 4 bases, leaving 8 bases not matched to a gene. CDR3 size: 14 residues. Germline lookup yields CDR1 SNHLY and CDR2 FYNNEI. The CDR3 sequence is CASGKTSGFYEQYL. The CDR3 coding sequence is TGTGCCAGCGGAAAGACTAGCGGGTTTTACGAGCAGTACCTC.

The rearrangement joins TRBV4-1 to TRBJ1-1; D is undetermined. This CDR3 contains 14 residues. Germline V CDR1 and CDR2: MGHRA, YSYEKL. V was cut by 4 bases and J by 2 bases, with 11 bases left in between. CDR3 DNA sequence: TGCGCCAGCAGCCCCTTTACCGATAACACTGAAGCTTTCTTT. Encoded protein: CASSPFTDNTEAFF.

In its sample, this clonotype was seen many times. The chain combines TRBV2 with TRBJ2-5; 9 positions match TRBD2. The CDR3 is made up of 15 amino acids. The V gene end was trimmed by 4 bases and the J gene end by 5 bases; junction bases not matched to a gene: 8. CDR1 SNHLY and CDR2 FYNNEI come from the germline V gene. The CDR3, as DNA: TGTGCCAGCAGTGGGGTACTAGCGGGTGGGGAGACCCAGTACTTC. This codes for CASSGVLAGGETQYF.

This clonotype was observed many times. The genes are TRBV7-3 and TRBJ1-1; the match to TRBD1 covers 9 bases. After removal of 5 bases from V and 4 bases from J, the junction contained 8 bases not matched to a gene. The CDR3 is 15 residues long. CDR1 SGHTA and CDR2 FQGTGA come from the germline V gene. The CDR3 region is CASSLRQGGVTEAFF. CDR3 bases: TGTGCCAGCAGCCTCAGACAGGGGGGGGTCACTGAAGCTTTCTTT.

This chain uses TRBV2 with TRBJ1-4; weak D call: TRBD1 (6 bases). The CDR3 is 13 residues long. Germline V CDR1 and CDR2: SNHLY, FYNNEI. V gave up 10 bases and J gave up 8 bases, with 17 bases separating them. The CDR3 DNA is TGTGCCACCCTCGGGACAAGGGGCGAAAAACTGTTTTTT. Its translation is CATLGTRGEKLFF.

The chain couples TRBV10-2 to TRBJ1-4; no definite D call. Per germline, CDR1 WSHSY and CDR2 SAAADI. V was cut by 3 bases and J by 12 bases, with 23 bases left in between. The length of the CDR3 is 16 residues. In DNA, the CDR3 is TGCGCCAGCAGTGAAAGTAAGGGTTTTTCGTCCGTGGAACTGTTTTTT. This translates into CASSESKGFSSVELFF.

This clonotype occurred many times. The chain combines TRBV9 with TRBJ1-4; tentative D call: TRBD1 (6 bases). The CDR3 is made up of 14 amino acids. Germline loops: CDR1 SGDLS, CDR2 YYNGEE. V was pared by 0 bases and J by 6 bases, with 9 bases between. CDR3 protein: CASSVGPGDEKLFF. The DNA of the CDR3 is TGTGCCAGCAGCGTAGGACCAGGGGATGAAAAACTGTTTTTT.

This clonotype was found a few times. This sequence joins TRBV12-3 or TRBV12-4 and TRBJ2-7, with TRBD2 as a possible D gene (5 bases). The V end lost 6 bases, the J end lost 3 bases, and 12 bases lay between the germline ends. CDR3 length: 13 amino acids. This CDR3 reads CASSRHGNYEQYF. DNA of the CDR3: TGTGCCAGCAGCCGACACGGGAACTACGAGCAGTACTTC.

This chain uses TRBV20-1 with TRBJ1-2; TRBD1 aligns across 7 bases. Germline V CDR1 and CDR2: DFQATT, SNEGSKA (reference sequence). The V segment lost 0 bases and the J segment 1 base; nucleotides outside the gene matches: 5. This CDR3 is built from 15 residues. The CDR3: CSARDRGIFNYGYTF. In DNA form, the CDR3 reads TGCAGTGCTAGAGACAGGGGGATATTTAACTATGGCTACACCTTC.

This clonotype came up a few times. The J gene is TRBJ2-6, the V gene TRBV27; D unclear. V lost 4 bases to trimming and J lost 6 bases, with 13 bases between them. The germline CDR1 and CDR2 sequences are MNHEY and SMNVEV (reference sequence). The CDR3 runs 15 residues. CDR3 DNA: TGTGCCAGCAGTTACAGCCATCCCCCGGCCAACGTCCTGACTTTC. Amino acids: CASSYSHPPANVLTF. The whole variable domain, filled in from reference TRBV27 and TRBJ2-6, reads EAQVTQNPRYLITVTGKKLTVTCSQNMNHEYMSWYRQDPGLGLRQIYYSMNVEVTDKGDVPEGYKVSRKEKRNFPLILESPSPNQTSLYFCASSYSHPPANVLTFGAGSRLTVL.

This clonotype was observed at least ten times. The rearrangement uses TRBV12-3 or TRBV12-4 and TRBJ1-2; the match to TRBD1 covers 9 bases. The trim removed 5 bases at V and 5 bases at J, leaving 6 bases unmatched. The CDR3 sequence is 14 residues long. The CDR3 nucleotides are TGTGCCAGCAGTATCCACAGGGGGCTGTATGGCTACACCTTC. Encoded protein: CASSIHRGLYGYTF.

The rearrangement uses TRBV30 and TRBJ1-6; 10 bases match TRBD1. Germline V gene data show CDR1 as GTSNPN and CDR2 as SVGIG (reference sequence). Trimming cost V 7 bases and J 7 bases; bases outside gene matches: 7. CDR3 size: 14 residues. The CDR3 is CAFDRGLDNSPLHF. In nucleotides, the CDR3 is TGTGCCTTTGACAGGGGGCTGGACAATTCACCCCTCCACTTT.

This clonotype was observed a handful of times. The rearrangement joins TRBV6-5 to TRBJ2-7; tentative D call: TRBD2 (6 bases). In germline, CDR1 is MNHEY, CDR2 SVGAGI. The CDR3 has 16 amino acids. The V end lost 0 bases, the J end lost 0 bases, and 12 bases lay between the germline ends. The CDR3 loop reads CASSYSGGRSSYEQYF. CDR3 sequence (DNA): TGTGCCAGCAGTTACTCCGGGGGAAGGAGCTCCTACGAGCAGTACTTC.

This clonotype was recorded a few times. A much more abundant neighbour one base away suggests this may be a read error. Since the CDR3 does not end with the conserved phenylalanine or tryptophan, this likely comes from a read error. The V gene is TRBV2, the J gene TRBJ2-7; a weak D match, TRBD1 (5 bases). The CDR3 extends over 12 amino acids. Germline CDR1 reads SNHLY; CDR2 reads FYNNEI. The V end was cut by 6 bases, the J end by 2 bases, with 8 bases between. The CDR3 DNA is TGTGCCAGCAGAGGACAAGCCTACGAGCAGTACCTC. It yields the protein CASRGQAYEQYL.

Note on this clonotype: Since a far larger clone is one base different, this is likely a read error. The V and J genes are TRBV7-2 and TRBJ2-7; D gene uncertain. Trimming left V 2 bases short and J 7 bases short, with 15 bases between. The length of the CDR3 is 14 residues. The germline CDR1 and CDR2 sequences are SGHTA and FQGNSA. The CDR3 DNA is TGTGCCAGCAGCTTATTGGGTGGGGTGGATGAGCAGTACTTC. Translated, it gives CASSLLGGVDEQYF.

In its sample, this clonotype was seen a few times. The chain combines TRBV6-2 or TRBV6-3 with TRBJ2-4; 8 nucleotides align to TRBD1. Germline V gene data show CDR1 as MNHEY and CDR2 as SVGEGT. CDR3 length: 12 amino acids. After removal of 5 bases from V and 10 bases from J, the junction contained 4 bases not matched to a gene. CDR3: CASSRTGKIQYF. In DNA, the CDR3 is TGTGCCAGCAGTAGGACAGGGAAAATTCAGTACTTC.

The V gene is TRBV6-2 or TRBV6-3, the J gene TRBJ1-3, with unresolved D. Germline V gene lookup returns CDR1 MNHEY and CDR2 SVGEGT. The CDR3 length is 14 residues. V was trimmed by 5 bases and J by 0 bases, leaving 8 bases between them. The CDR3: CASSEQRSGNTIYF. CDR3 DNA sequence: TGTGCCAGCAGTGAGCAGCGCTCTGGAAACACCATATATTTT.

J is TRBJ1-1 and V is TRBV7-3; TRBD1 agrees at 9 bases. The CDR3 covers 16 residues. Germline-derived CDR1 and CDR2 are SGHTA and FQGTGA. The V segment lost 4 bases and the J segment 0 bases; nucleotides outside the gene matches: 6. The CDR3 coding sequence is TGTGCCAGCAGCTGGGGGACAGGGCCAATGAACACTGAAGCTTTCTTT. As protein: CASSWGTGPMNTEAFF.

Of note for this clonotype: This may be a read error, as it is one base from a much larger clone. The chain couples TRBV12-3 or TRBV12-4 to TRBJ2-7, with 11 bases aligning to TRBD1. The CDR3 is 16 amino acids. CDR3 in amino acids: CASSNTGTGGLGSMHF. CDR3 coding DNA: TGTGCCAGCAGCAATACCGGGACAGGGGGACTAGGGAGTATGCACTTC.

This clonotype appeared a few times. The V gene is TRBV20-1, the J gene TRBJ2-7; a weak D match, TRBD1 (7 bases). CDR1 and CDR2 (germline): DFQATT, SNEGSKA (reference sequence). V was trimmed by 6 bases and J by 5 bases, leaving 17 bases between them. The CDR3 spans 13 residues. DNA for the CDR3: TGCAGTGCCACCCAGGGGGGCAGCAACGAGCAGTACTTC. Its translation: CSATQGGSNEQYF.